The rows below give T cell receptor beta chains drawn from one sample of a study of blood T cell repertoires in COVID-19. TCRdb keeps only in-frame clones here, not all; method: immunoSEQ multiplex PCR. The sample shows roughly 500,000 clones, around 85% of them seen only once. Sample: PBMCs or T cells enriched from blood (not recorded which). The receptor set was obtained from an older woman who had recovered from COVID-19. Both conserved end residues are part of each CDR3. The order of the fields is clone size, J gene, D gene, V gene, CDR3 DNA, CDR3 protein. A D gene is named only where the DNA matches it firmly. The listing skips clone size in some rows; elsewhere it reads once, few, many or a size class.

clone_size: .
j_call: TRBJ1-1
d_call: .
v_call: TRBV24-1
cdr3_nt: TGTGCCACCAGTGTCTCAGGGCGAAATGAAGCTTTCTTT
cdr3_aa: CATSVSGRNEAFF

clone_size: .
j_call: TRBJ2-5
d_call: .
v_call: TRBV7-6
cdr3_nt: TGTGCCAGCAGCTTAGACTTGTACCAAGAGACCCAGTACTTC
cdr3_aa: CASSLDLYQETQYF

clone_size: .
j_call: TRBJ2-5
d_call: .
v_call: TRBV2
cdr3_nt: TGTGCCAGCAAGGAGAACGCCCAAGAGACCCAGTACTTC
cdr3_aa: CASKENAQETQYF

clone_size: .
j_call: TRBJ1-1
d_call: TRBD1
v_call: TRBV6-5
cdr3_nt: TGTGCCAGCATTAAGGCTACGACAGGGGAAGCTTTCTTT
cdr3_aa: CASIKATTGEAFF

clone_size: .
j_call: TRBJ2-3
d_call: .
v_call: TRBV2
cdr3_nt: TGTGCCAGCAGTGAAGAACAGGGCGGAGATACGCAGTATTTT
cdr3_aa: CASSEEQGGDTQYF

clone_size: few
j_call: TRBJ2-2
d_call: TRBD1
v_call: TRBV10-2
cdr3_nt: TGCGCCACAGGACAGGCAACGAACACCGGGGAGCTGTTTTTT
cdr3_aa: CATGQATNTGELFF

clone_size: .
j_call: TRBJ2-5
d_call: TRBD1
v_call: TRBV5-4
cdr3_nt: TGTGCCAGCAGTCATACAGGGGGCGGCGGGGAGACCCAGTACTTC
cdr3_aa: CASSHTGGGGETQYF

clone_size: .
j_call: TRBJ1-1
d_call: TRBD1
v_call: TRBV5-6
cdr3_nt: TGTGCCAGCACCTTGGGACAGCGTATGAACACTGAAGCTTTCTTT
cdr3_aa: CASTLGQRMNTEAFF

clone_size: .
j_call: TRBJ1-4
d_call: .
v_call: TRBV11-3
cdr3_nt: TGTGCCAGCAGCCCGGACAGTGGCGGGGAAAAACTGTTTTTT
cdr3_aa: CASSPDSGGEKLFF

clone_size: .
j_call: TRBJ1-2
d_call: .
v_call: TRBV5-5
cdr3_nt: TGTGCCAGCAGCTTGGTTCGACAGGTGGTCTATGGCTACACCTTC
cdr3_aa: CASSLVRQVVYGYTF

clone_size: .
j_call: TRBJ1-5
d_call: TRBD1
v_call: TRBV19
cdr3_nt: TGTGCCAGTAGTATGAGGACAGGGAGGCCCGGGCAGCCCCAGCATTTT
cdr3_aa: CASSMRTGRPGQPQHF

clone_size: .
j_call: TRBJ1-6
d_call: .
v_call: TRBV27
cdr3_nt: TGTGCCAGCAGTTTAGTCACGGGTTCACCCCTCCACTTT
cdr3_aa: CASSLVTGSPLHF